The clone carrying this TCR beta chain has only a few counts. Its antigen is currently unknown. Assay used: immunoSEQ multiplex PCR; TCRdb lists only in-frame clones, some missing. The data show around 41,000 clones, 88% seen once. This specimen belongs to a study of OX40 agonist ivuxolimab in advanced cancers. Looking at the study overall: Males comprised 82.7% of the group, whose mean age was 60 years (range 23 to 79).

CDR3 length equals 14 residues. After removal of 5 bases from V and 3 bases from J, the junction contained 5 bases not matched to a gene. Germline CDR1 and CDR2: KGHSH and LQKENI. Study observations and caveats: Among the nonresponders, some also had low normalized T-cell clonal expansion.

The TCR originated in an adult with an advanced solid tumor such as melanoma, head and neck, liver or kidney cancer. Here the sequenced sample was CD4+ or CD8+ T cells sorted from blood, taken in a trial of the OX40 agonist ivuxolimab. This sequence joins TRBV18 and TRBJ2-7; 9 bases align to TRBD1. DNA for the CDR3: TGTGCCAGCTCAATCGGGACAGGGTTCTACGAGCAGTACTTC. This gives the protein CASSIGTGFYEQYF.